This TCR beta chain was captured in a study of cytomegalovirus exposure and HLA in healthy donors (dated by TCRdb to 2016 to 2017). Looking at the study overall: According to an earlier analysis of a few hundred of the donors, about 180 million T cells yielded 120 million or so unique TCR beta sequences and around 280 Gb of sequence data. Roughly 300 gigabases of sequencing data and tens of millions of unique TCR sequences were included in an early release covering 550 to 800 HLA-typed donors. Donor age, sex, ethnicity and CMV serostatus were compiled together with the repertoire data. The study used immunosequencing to profile the T cell repertoires of about 670 subjects and linked those repertoires to cytomegalovirus serostatus. The aim of the study was to test whether cataloging public T cell receptors could identify signatures of past pathogen exposure. In an earlier analysis of 550 to 700 of the donors, high-throughput TCR beta sequencing was used to judge whether each TCR beta V gene segment behaved as functional or pseudogenic. In the later analysis, no new phenotypic data were used to find candidate immune exposures; instead, reliance was placed on TCR beta sequences and their occurrence across donors. In a later genetic analysis, genome-wide SNP genotypes for about three fifths of the roughly 670 donors were used, and that subset was treated as a discovery cohort. Every repertoire in the discovery cohort had been generated on one and the same sequencing platform. Of the approximately 400 genotyped donors, around 81% fell in the genetic ancestry cluster associated with self-reported Caucasian donors. Class I and class II HLA loci were covered by the typing at four-digit resolution. The number of donors typed differed by locus, with roughly 629-640 for A, B, C, DRB1 and DQB1, around 500 for DQA1, nearly 610 for DPA1, and over 400 for DPB1. Besides the first cohort of approximately 670 subjects, a separate validation cohort made up of roughly 120 different subjects was used. A later analysis re-analyzed previously published TCR beta repertoires from 500 to 700 donors and added high-resolution HLA genotyping to study TCR occurrence patterns. Across around 400 genotyped donors of the cohort, an average of approximately 240,000 unique TCR beta nucleotide sequences per donor were sequenced, and roughly 20% of those sequences were non-productive. About 5 DR-DQ haplotypes were handled as single units for association and clustering, since linkage in the cohort was strong. To predict cytomegalovirus infection status, the study combined high-throughput TCR immunosequencing, statistical association of individual TCRs with disease status, and machine learning. General study outcomes and caveats: Because counts were too low, more than 15 rarely observed V segments, including chromosome 9 orphons, were left out of the earlier analysis of 587 of the donors. A later genetic analysis associated a missense DCLRE1C variant with V-gene and J-gene trimming of TCR beta chains, and an independent cohort replicated the association. A further reported finding was that TCR beta sequences accurately predicted the HLA-A and HLA-B alleles for most subjects in the first cohort. While some public TCRs were present in many individuals, most TCR sequences turned up only very rarely across donors. A cluster of highly shared sequence variants was judged likely to represent a technical artifact of the sequencing pipeline. Because HLA typing was unavailable for some donors at each locus, only the typed subset was used in association tests. Presence/absence analyses assumed roughly uniform sequencing depth across donors, an assumption that may not hold. A later analysis found that most CMV-associated TCR beta chains appeared HLA-restricted, with HLA associations seemingly driven largely by CMV exposure. A later analysis found that TCR association rates varied across HLA loci, with DRB1 alleles showing the most associated TCRs and HLA-C alleles the fewest. Because the 87-base-pair reads could not distinguish some IMGT-functional V segments, including TRBV6-2 and TRBV6-3, those segments were excluded. Broadly in line with IMGT annotations, most TCR beta V segments showed up in productive rearrangements about 87% or about 30% of the time in an earlier analysis of 587 of the donors. In a later analysis, HLA-associated TCR beta chains were found to be more clonally expanded and to have lower generation probabilities than equally common non-associated chains. The only immune exposure information available for the cohort was CMV serostatus. In a later analysis, several top co-occurrence clusters were reported to appear linked to parvovirus B19, influenza, CMV and Epstein-Barr virus. The authors suggested that the approach could potentially be generalized to other disease states and immunological phenotypes. A later analysis associated 16,951 TCR beta sequences with specific HLA alleles at a false discovery rate of 0.05. A later genetic analysis reported fewer N-insertions in productive TCRs among donors in an Asian-associated ancestry cluster than the roughly 650-donor mean. The study gave a list of under 200 TCR beta chains associated with cytomegalovirus. In this cohort, only TCR beta chains were sequenced, and detectable features were limited by the absence of alpha or paired-chain data. A few of the identified cytomegalovirus-associated TCR beta chains were confirmed in vitro to be specific for cytomegalovirus antigens. When HLA alleles, especially DR and DQ, strongly co-occurred, attributing TCR associations to individual alleles was difficult. In both the original and validation cohorts, the classifier was reported to diagnose cytomegalovirus status with high specificity and sensitivity. Correlated functional status among segregating V segments might be attributable to linkage disequilibrium, but an unknown experimental factor could not be ruled out.

Turning to this clone: Its antigen is unknown. The record has no base qualities; no much larger clone is one base away.

Reading the germline V gene gives CDR1 ENHRY and CDR2 SYGVKD. Unmatched junction bases come to 16, with V trimmed by 4 bases and J by 7 bases. The CDR3, cysteine through phenylalanine, is 17 amino acids long. Solely the CDR3 DNA is kept, with 51 bases framed from the first base. The method behind the library was the immunoSEQ multiplex PCR assay. For the multiplex PCR, a mixture combining 60 forward primers for TCR Vbeta segments and 13 reverse primers for TCR Jbeta segments was used. The CDR3 region of rearranged TCR beta genes was amplified from genomic DNA with a multiplex PCR assay. Amplified TCR beta libraries were sequenced as 87-base-pair reads on the Illumina HiSeq System. Per the source publication's procedure: A later analysis tallied 80 million to 95 million unique TCR beta chains across the 640 or so repertoires, and 10 million to 11 million of those chains were shared by two or more donors. Raw reads were error-corrected and collapsed into unique sequences by a nearest-neighbor algorithm in which closely related sequences were merged to remove PCR and sequencing errors. CDR3 sequences were aligned to IMGT reference sequences to assign V, D and J gene segments. Each retained sequence needed at least a six-nucleotide match to both a V gene segment and a J gene segment. Rearrangements were classified as productive when the CDR3 lacked stop codons and remained in frame with V and J, and all other rearrangements were classified as non-productive. CDR3 was defined by IMGT convention, running from the second conserved V-encoded cysteine to the conserved J-encoded phenylalanine. Sequences without an unambiguous match to a single V gene segment were excluded from the earlier analysis of approximately 600 of the donors. In an earlier analysis of roughly 600 of the donors, a V segment was called functional when productive rearrangements were above 56.7%, and segregating when the standard deviation between donors exceeded 5%. A statistical classification framework was developed to diagnose cytomegalovirus status using the catalog of TCR beta chain sequences. V and J gene assignment, in a later analysis, came from comparing TCR nucleotide sequences with IMGT/GENE-DB human TR gene sequences. In a later analysis, CDR3 sequences and most-parsimonious VDJ recombination scenarios were assigned using the TCRdist pipeline. In a later analysis, every TCR beta chain was defined by the combination of its CDR3 amino acid sequence and its V-gene family, and reads without a unique V-gene family were dropped. A later analysis removed 550 to 650 highly shared, low-generation-probability nucleotide sequences to deal with suspected cross-contamination and a sequencing artifact. A later analysis calculated a clonal expansion index for each public chain from normalized within-repertoire ranks of inferred template counts. In a later analysis, generation probabilities were computed with a VDJ recombination model fitted to out-of-frame rearrangements, and the resulting probabilities were checked against IGoR. Hypergeometric tests were used in a later analysis to score TCR-TCR, TCR-HLA and TCR-CMV co-occurrence, with a repertoire-size bias correction applied to the TCR pairs. To estimate false discovery rates, a later analysis permuted the HLA or CMV assignments 20 times. In a later analysis, co-occurring TCRs were grouped using DBSCAN, and TCRdist sequence similarity was added for clustering within HLA-allele-positive subsets. Repertoires with fewer than 30,000 or more than 120,000 public chains were left out of co-occurrence clustering, as were five repertoires with anomalous nucleotide sharing. TCRdb's version of the immuneACCESS table is confined to in-frame rearrangements and falls short of the full clone set. An unresolved V gene accounts for under half of the shortfall where checked; the remainder is of unknown origin. The V and J calls and clone size are taken from that table; D and trimming were inferred from the DNA. This sample lists around 160,000 clones; about 70% were detected once. Around 4% of the sample goes to the ten largest clones.

The cohort was made up of roughly 670 healthy bone marrow donors. At the time of sampling, all cohort members were nominally healthy, though unrecorded immune exposures were likely present. The donor tested CMV seropositive, placing the donor among the approximately 310 seropositive members of the cohort. Each donor provided a peripheral blood sample, and peripheral blood mononuclear cells were used for TCR beta sequencing. Genomic DNA was extracted from the blood cell samples with the Qiagen DNeasy Blood Extraction Kit. The rearranged chain carries TRBV10-3 and TRBJ2-1; 7 bases in the middle match TRBD2. Sequencing was performed on PBMCs. The sequence was obtained from a woman aged 18 to 35 in good health and CMV-seropositive. The CDR3 amino acid sequence is: CAISGTRGTTVGNEQFF. Here is the DNA: TGTGCCATCAGTGGGACCCGGGGGACTACTGTGGGAAATGAGCAGTTCTTC.